The 18 T cell receptor beta chains below come from one sample, sequenced in a study of cytomegalovirus exposure and HLA in healthy donors. The PCR made use of 60 Vbeta and 13 Jbeta primers. This table comes from immunoSEQ multiplex PCR, and its TCRdb copy is limited to in-frame clones, with some not included. The data contain 95,000 to 150,000 clones, about 81% of them singletons. The specimen sequenced was PBMCs. The receptors here all came from a woman younger than 45 in good health and CMV-seronegative.

The V call is TRBV4-1, the J call TRBJ2-3; D is perhaps TRBD2 (6 bases). Per the germline V gene, CDR1 is MGHRA and CDR2 is YSYEKL. This CDR3 is 18 amino acids long. V lost 3 bases to trimming and J lost 2 bases, with 21 bases between them. CDR3 loop: CASSQPRAEGSTTDTQYF. CDR3 nucleotide sequence: TGCGCCAGCAGCCAGCCGAGGGCGGAGGGATCTACCACAGATACGCAGTATTTT.

The genes are TRBV27 and TRBJ1-1, with D tentatively TRBD1 (5 bases). V was cut by 4 bases and J by 0 bases, with 12 bases left in between. CDR3 length: 15 residues. Germline CDR1 and CDR2: MNHEY and SMNVEV (reference sequence). This CDR3 is CASSWSGEMNTEAFF. In nucleotides, the CDR3 is TGTGCCAGCAGTTGGTCGGGGGAAATGAACACTGAAGCTTTCTTT.

The chain is built from TRBV9 and TRBJ2-7; D possibly corresponds to TRBD2 (5 bases). The germline V gene has CDR1 SGDLS and CDR2 YYNGEE. The CDR3 extends over 15 amino acids. V was shortened by 5 bases and J by 0 bases, with 15 bases between the two germline ends. CDR3 coding DNA: TGTGCCAGCAGTCCCGTCGGGGAAAGCTCCTACGAGCAGTACTTC. Translated: CASSPVGESSYEQYF.

The gene calls are TRBV19 and TRBJ1-6, with a possible D match to TRBD1 (6 bases). Germline CDR1 and CDR2: LNHDA and SQIVND (reference sequence). The V end was cut by 3 bases, the J end by 7 bases, with 16 bases between. This CDR3 contains 16 residues. The CDR3 region has the DNA TGTGCCAGTAGTATTTTGGGGGCGCCCAGGAATTCACCCCTCCACTTT. The encoded protein is CASSILGAPRNSPLHF. Looking up the rest from reference TRBV19 and TRBJ1-6 gives the full variable domain: DGGITQSPKYLFRKEGQNVTLSCEQNLNHDAMYWYRQDPGQGLRLIYYSQIVNDFQKGDIAEGYSVSREKKESFPLTVTSAQKNPTAFYLCASSILGAPRNSPLHFGNGTRLTVT.

This clone occurred a few times. CDR3 sequence: CASSPYSGNTIYF. The CDR3 nucleotides are TGTGCCAGCAGCCCGTACTCTGGAAACACCATATATTTT. The V and J genes are TRBV7-2 and TRBJ1-3; D gene uncertain. The germline V and J ends were trimmed by 5 bases and 0 bases, with 5 bases remaining between them. Per germline, CDR1 SGHTA and CDR2 FQGNSA. CDR3 size: 13 residues.

This clone was detected a few times. The chain joins TRBV11-3 to TRBJ2-2; D not resolved. Germline V gene lookup returns CDR1 SGHNT and CDR2 YENEEA. Trimming pared 1 base from V and 3 bases from J, leaving 9 bases between. The CDR3 is 15 residues long. The chain's CDR3 is CASSLVWQDTGELFF. Written as DNA, the CDR3 is TGTGCCAGCAGCTTAGTGTGGCAGGACACCGGGGAGCTGTTTTTT.

This rearrangement joins TRBV5-4 to TRBJ1-2; D gene unclear. The germline V and J ends were trimmed by 4 bases and 0 bases, with 16 bases remaining between them. This CDR3 has 16 residues. Germline V gene sequence: CDR1 SGHNT, CDR2 YYREEE (reference sequence). CDR3 sequence (DNA): TGTGCCAGCAGCCCGGACTGGGCCCTAGCTAACTATGGCTACACCTTC. Amino acid sequence: CASSPDWALANYGYTF.

The rearrangement uses TRBV9 and TRBJ2-1, with 10 bases identical to TRBD2. The germline CDR1 and CDR2 sequences are SGDLS and YYNGEE. The CDR3 extends over 15 amino acids. Unmatched junction bases numbered 7, after V lost 4 bases and J lost 6 bases. The CDR3 spells CASSSERGGLNEQFF. DNA of the CDR3: TGTGCCAGCAGCTCCGAGCGGGGGGGCCTCAATGAGCAGTTCTTC.

The chain couples TRBV9 to TRBJ2-3; maybe TRBD2 (7 bases). V lost 3 bases and J 4 bases, leaving 15 bases between the germline ends. The germline gives CDR1 SGDLS, CDR2 YYNGEE. The CDR3 covers 15 residues. The CDR3 nucleotides are TGTGCCAGCAGCGCCCGACTAGCAGGGGCAGATACGCAGTATTTT. Amino acids: CASSARLAGADTQYF. Supplemented by reference TRBV9 and TRBJ2-3, the full variable domain reads DSGVTQTPKHLITATGQRVTLRCSPRSGDLSVYWYQQSLDQGLQFLIQYYNGEERAKGNILERFSAQQFPDLHSELNLSSLELGDSALYFCASSARLAGADTQYFGPGTRLTVL.

The rearrangement uses TRBV5-1 and TRBJ2-2, with a tentative D call TRBD2 (6 bases). Trimming cost V 3 bases and J 3 bases, with 12 bases left between them. This CDR3 contains 15 residues. The germline gives CDR1 SGHRS, CDR2 YFSETQ. The CDR3: CASSWVASDTGELFF. CDR3 coding DNA: TGCGCCAGCAGCTGGGTTGCTAGCGACACCGGGGAGCTGTTTTTT.

The chain recombines TRBV11-2 with TRBJ1-5, with a tentative D call TRBD1 (6 bases). This CDR3 is 15 amino acids long. CDR1 and CDR2 (germline): SGHAT, FQNNGV. V was pared by 1 base and J by 1 base, with 8 bases between. The CDR3 DNA follows: TGTGCCAGCAGCTTAGTACAGGGAAGCAATCAGCCCCAGCATTTT. It yields the protein CASSLVQGSNQPQHF.

The chain joins TRBV11-2 to TRBJ1-2; D gene uncertain. The CDR3 loop spans 14 amino acids. V was clipped by 0 bases and J by 8 bases, with 13 bases between them. CDR1 and CDR2 from the germline V gene are SGHAT and FQNNGV. CDR3: CASSLDAGNGGYTF. Here the CDR3 DNA reads TGTGCCAGCAGCTTAGATGCCGGGAATGGGGGCTACACCTTC.

This clone appeared once. This chain joins TRBV2 and TRBJ1-1; 8 bases fit TRBD1. The germline CDR1 and CDR2 sequences are SNHLY and FYNNEI. The CDR3 has 16 residues. The trim removed 6 bases at V and 0 bases at J, leaving 9 bases unmatched. The CDR3 sequence is CASRGQGTVVNTEAFF. The CDR3, as DNA: TGTGCCAGCAGAGGACAGGGTACTGTGGTGAACACTGAAGCTTTCTTT.

In regard to this clone: One end of the junction fails to match germline, which may point to a read error. The V and J genes are TRBV9 and TRBJ1-2; maybe TRBD1 (6 bases). The germline V gene encodes CDR1 SGDLS and CDR2 YYNGEE. The CDR3 length is 13 residues. The CDR3 coding sequence is TGTGCCAGCAGCGTCGCGGACAGCTATGGCCACACCTTC. Protein sequence: CASSVADSYGHTF.

The chain has TRBV5-4 and TRBJ1-1, with D possibly being TRBD1 (6 bases). The CDR3 covers 14 residues. CDR1 is SGHNT and CDR2 is YYREEE in the germline V gene (reference sequence). V lost 4 bases, J lost 1 base, and 11 bases lay in between. Here the CDR3 DNA reads TGTGCCAGCAGCCGTGGACAGCGGAACACTGAAGCTTTCTTT. It translates to CASSRGQRNTEAFF. The complete variable domain, with remaining parts taken from reference TRBV5-4 and TRBJ1-1, reads ETGVTQSPTHLIKTRGQQVTLRCSSQSGHNTVSWYQQALGQGPQFIFQYYREEENGRGNFPPRFSGLQFPNYSSELNVNALELDDSALYLCASSRGQRNTEAFFGQGTRLTVV.

The gene calls are TRBV2 and TRBJ1-1; 9 nucleotides align to TRBD1. V gave up 6 bases and J gave up 3 bases; unmatched junction bases: 5. Germline CDR1 is SNHLY and CDR2 is FYNNEI. This CDR3 comprises 14 residues. CDR3 in amino acids: CASRVQGADTEAFF. CDR3 DNA sequence: TGTGCCAGCAGAGTACAGGGGGCAGACACTGAAGCTTTCTTT.

The chain links TRBV27 to TRBJ2-3; TRBD2 aligns across 8 bases. Germline V gene sequence: CDR1 MNHEY, CDR2 SMNVEV (reference sequence). After removal of 4 bases from V and 2 bases from J, the junction contained 5 bases not matched to a gene. This CDR3 is built from 15 residues. CDR3 sequence reads: CASSSLAGLTDTQYF. In nucleotides, the CDR3 is TGTGCCAGCAGTTCCTTAGCGGGACTCACAGATACGCAGTATTTT.

J is TRBJ2-5 and V is TRBV7-6; D is unresolved. The CDR3 runs 20 residues. Germline CDR1 SGHVS, CDR2 FNYEAQ. V was shortened by 1 base and J by 1 base, with 25 bases between the two germline ends. The DNA for the CDR3 is TGTGCCAGCAGCTTAGTTCAGCCTCGGAGCGCGACCCTGAGCCAAGAGACCCAGTACTTC. Amino acid sequence: CASSLVQPRSATLSQETQYF.